In its sample, the clone carrying this TCR beta chain was seen once. Its matching antigen is unknown. The PCR ran on 60 Vbeta and 13 Jbeta primers. Clones were read by immunoSEQ multiplex PCR, and TCRdb kept only the in-frame ones, dropping some. The sample shows about 110,000 clones, approximately 83% of them seen only once. The CDR3 consists of 15 residues. Germline V lookup: CDR1 LGHNA, CDR2 YNFKEQ. Trimming cost V 1 base and J 7 bases, with 14 bases left between them. The data are from a study of cytomegalovirus exposure and HLA in healthy donors. Study results and caveats: Some highly shared sequence variants likely arose as a pipeline artifact.

Sequencing was performed on PBMCs. The sequence derives from a man aged 35 to 55 in good health and CMV-seronegative. V usage is TRBV4-2 and J usage is TRBJ2-1; tentative D call: TRBD2 (7 bases). In DNA, the CDR3 is TGTGCCAGCAGCCAAGTTACACAGGGAGGGAATGAGCAGTTCTTC. This translates into CASSQVTQGGNEQFF.